The source of this TCR beta chain is a study of blood T cell repertoires in COVID-19. At the level of the study: Sources were T cells, B-cell-depleted T cells, or PBMCs; the material itself was cDNA or gDNA.

The CDR3 covers 16 residues. From germline, CDR1 is SGHAT and CDR2 FQNNGV. V lost 1 base, J lost 0 bases, and 11 bases lay in between. Clones were read by immunoSEQ multiplex PCR, and TCRdb kept only the in-frame ones, dropping some. The table lists approximately 240,000 clones, 75% to 90% of them singletons. This clone has a single count. Cohorts were assigned according to the clinical history that participants reported. Sequencing used PBMCs or T cells enriched from blood (not recorded which). The clonotype originates from a woman in her twenties or thirties with acute COVID-19. This chain uses TRBV11-2 with TRBJ2-3; D gene unclear. The CDR3 spells CASSLVPVASTDTQYF. CDR3 in DNA: TGTGCCAGCAGCTTAGTCCCGGTCGCTAGCACAGATACGCAGTATTTT.